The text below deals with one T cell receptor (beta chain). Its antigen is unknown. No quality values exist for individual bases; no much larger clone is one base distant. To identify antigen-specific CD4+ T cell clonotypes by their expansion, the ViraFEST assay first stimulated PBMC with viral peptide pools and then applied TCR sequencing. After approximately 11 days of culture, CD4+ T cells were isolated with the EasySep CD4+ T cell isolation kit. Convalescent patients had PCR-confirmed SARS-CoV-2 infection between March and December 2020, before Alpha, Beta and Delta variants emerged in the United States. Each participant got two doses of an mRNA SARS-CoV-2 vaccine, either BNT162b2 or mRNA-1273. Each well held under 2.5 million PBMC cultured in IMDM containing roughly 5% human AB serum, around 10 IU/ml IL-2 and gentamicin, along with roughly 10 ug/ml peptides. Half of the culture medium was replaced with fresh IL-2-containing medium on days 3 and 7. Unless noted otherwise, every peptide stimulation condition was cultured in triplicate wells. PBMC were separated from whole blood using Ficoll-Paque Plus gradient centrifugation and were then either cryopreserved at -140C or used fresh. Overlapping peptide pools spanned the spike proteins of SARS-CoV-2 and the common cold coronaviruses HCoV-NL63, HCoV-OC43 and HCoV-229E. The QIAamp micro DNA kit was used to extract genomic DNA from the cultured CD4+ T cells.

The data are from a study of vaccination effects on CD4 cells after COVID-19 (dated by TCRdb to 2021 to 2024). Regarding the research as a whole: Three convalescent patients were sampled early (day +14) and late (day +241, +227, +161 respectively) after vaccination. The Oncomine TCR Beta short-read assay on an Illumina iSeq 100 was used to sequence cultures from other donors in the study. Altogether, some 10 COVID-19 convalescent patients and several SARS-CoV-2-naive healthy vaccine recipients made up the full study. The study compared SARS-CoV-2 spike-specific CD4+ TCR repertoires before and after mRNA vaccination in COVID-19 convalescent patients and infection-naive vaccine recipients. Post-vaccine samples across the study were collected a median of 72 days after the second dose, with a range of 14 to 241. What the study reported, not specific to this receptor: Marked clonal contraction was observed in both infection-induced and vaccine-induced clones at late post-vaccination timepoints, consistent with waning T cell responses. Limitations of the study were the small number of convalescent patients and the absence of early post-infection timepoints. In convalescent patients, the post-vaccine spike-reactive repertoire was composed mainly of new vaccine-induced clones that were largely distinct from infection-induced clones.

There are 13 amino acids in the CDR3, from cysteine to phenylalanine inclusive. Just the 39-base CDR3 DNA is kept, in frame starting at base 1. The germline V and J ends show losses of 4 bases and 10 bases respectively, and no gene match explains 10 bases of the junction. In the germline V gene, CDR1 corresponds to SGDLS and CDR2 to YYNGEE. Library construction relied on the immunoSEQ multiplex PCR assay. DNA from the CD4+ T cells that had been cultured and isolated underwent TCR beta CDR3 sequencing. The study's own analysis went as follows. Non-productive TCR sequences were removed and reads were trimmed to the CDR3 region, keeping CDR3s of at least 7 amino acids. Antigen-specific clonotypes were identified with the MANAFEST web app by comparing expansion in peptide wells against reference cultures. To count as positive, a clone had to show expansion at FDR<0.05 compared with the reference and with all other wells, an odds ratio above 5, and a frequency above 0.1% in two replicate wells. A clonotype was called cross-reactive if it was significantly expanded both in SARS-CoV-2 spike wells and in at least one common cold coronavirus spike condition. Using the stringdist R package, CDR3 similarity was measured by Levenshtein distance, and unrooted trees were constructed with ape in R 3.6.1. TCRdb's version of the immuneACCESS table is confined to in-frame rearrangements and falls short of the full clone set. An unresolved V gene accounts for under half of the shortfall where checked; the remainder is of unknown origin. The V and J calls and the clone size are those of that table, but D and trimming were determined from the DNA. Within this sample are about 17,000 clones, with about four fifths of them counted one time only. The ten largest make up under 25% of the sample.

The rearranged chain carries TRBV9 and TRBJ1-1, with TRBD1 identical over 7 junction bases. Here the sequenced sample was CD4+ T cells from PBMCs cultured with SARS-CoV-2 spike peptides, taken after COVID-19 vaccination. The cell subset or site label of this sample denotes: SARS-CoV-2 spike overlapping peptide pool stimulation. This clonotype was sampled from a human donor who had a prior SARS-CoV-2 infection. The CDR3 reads CASSKTAGGRAFF. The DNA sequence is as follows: TGTGCCAGCAGCAAAACAGCAGGGGGGCGAGCTTTCTTT.